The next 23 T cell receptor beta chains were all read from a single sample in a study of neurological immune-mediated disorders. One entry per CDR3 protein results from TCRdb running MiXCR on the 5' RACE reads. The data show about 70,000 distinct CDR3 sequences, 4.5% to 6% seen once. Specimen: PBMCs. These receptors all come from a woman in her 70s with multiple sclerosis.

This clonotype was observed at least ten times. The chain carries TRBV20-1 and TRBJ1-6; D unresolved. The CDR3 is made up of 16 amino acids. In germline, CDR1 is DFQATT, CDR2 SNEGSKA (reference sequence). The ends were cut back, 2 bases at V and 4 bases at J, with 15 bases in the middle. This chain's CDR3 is CSARRADSSYNSPLHF. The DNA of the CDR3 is TGCAGTGCTAGACGGGCAGATAGCTCGTATAATTCACCCCTCCACTTT.

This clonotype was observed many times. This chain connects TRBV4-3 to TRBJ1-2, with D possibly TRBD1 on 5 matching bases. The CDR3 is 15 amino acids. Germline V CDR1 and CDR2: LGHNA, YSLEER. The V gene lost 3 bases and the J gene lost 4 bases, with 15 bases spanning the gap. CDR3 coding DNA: TGCGCCAGCAGCCACCTGTTGACAGAACCCTATGGCTACACCTTC. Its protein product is CASSHLLTEPYGYTF.

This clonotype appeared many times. The CDR3 loop is CSARLSGAFF. Here the CDR3 DNA reads TGCAGTGCTAGACTCTCGGGGGCTTTCTTT. V is TRBV20-1 and J is TRBJ1-1; D remains ambiguous. CDR1 is DFQATT, CDR2 SNEGSKA, per germline (reference sequence). V lost 2 bases and J lost 11, with 9 bases in between. The CDR3 totals 10 residues.

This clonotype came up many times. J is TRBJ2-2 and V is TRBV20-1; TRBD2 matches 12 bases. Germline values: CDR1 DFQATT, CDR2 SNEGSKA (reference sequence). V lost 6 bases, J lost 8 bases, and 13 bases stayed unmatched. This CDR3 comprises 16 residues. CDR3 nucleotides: TGCAGTGCCCGGACTAGCGGGGCCTCCAATCGGGGGGAGCTGTTTTTT. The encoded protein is CSARTSGASNRGELFF.

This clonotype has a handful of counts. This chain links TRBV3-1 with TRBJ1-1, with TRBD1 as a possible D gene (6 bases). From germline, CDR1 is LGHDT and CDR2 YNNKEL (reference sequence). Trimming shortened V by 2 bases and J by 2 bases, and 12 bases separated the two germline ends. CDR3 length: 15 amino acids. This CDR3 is CASSQNPDSNTEAFF. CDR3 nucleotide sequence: TGTGCCAGCAGCCAAAATCCGGACAGTAACACTGAAGCTTTCTTT.

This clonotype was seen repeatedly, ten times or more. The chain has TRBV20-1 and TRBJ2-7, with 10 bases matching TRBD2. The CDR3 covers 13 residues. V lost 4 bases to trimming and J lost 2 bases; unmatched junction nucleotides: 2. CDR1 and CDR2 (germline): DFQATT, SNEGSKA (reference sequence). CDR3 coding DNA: TGCAGTGCTACTAGCGGGGGCACCTACGAGCAGTACTTC. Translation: CSATSGGTYEQYF.

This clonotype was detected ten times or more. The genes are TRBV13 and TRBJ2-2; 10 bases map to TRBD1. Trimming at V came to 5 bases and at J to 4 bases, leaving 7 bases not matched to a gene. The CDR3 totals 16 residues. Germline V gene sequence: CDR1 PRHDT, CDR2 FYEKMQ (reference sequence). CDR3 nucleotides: TGTGCCAGCAGCCAAGCCGGGACAGGGGTCACCGGGGAGCTGTTTTTT. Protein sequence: CASSQAGTGVTGELFF.

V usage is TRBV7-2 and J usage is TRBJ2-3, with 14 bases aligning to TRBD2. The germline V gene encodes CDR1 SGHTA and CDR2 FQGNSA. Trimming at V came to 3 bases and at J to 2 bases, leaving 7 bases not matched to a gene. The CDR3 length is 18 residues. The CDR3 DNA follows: TGTGCCAGCAGCTTCACTCCGGGACTAGCGGGAGTCACAGATACGCAGTATTTT. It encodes CASSFTPGLAGVTDTQYF.

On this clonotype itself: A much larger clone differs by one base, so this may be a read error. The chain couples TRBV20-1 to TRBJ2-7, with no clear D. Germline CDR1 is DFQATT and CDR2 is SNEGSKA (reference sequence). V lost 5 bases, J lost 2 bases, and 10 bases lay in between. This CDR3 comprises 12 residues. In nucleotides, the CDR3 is TGCAGTGCTCTAGGCGACACCTACGAGCAGTACTTC. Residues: CSALGDTYEQYF.

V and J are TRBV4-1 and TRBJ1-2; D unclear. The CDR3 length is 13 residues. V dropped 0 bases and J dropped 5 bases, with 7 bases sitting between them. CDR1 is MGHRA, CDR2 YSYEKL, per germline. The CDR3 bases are TGCGCCAGCAGCCAAGACCAAATGTATGGCTACACCTTC. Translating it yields CASSQDQMYGYTF.

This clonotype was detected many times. CDR3 nucleotides: TGCGCCAGCAGCTCGGGACTAGCGATCGGAGAGACCCAGTACTTC. Translation: CASSSGLAIGETQYF. The chain combines TRBV5-1 with TRBJ2-5; 10 positions match TRBD2. V shed 3 bases and J 4 bases; nucleotides not matched to a gene: 6. Germline values: CDR1 SGHRS, CDR2 YFSETQ. The CDR3 length is 15 residues.

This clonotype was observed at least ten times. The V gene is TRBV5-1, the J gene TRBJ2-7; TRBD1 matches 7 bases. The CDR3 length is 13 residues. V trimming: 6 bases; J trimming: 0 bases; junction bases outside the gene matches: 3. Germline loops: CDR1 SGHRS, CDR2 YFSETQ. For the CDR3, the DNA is TGCGCCAGCACAACAGGGGACTCCTACGAGCAGTACTTC. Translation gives CASTTGDSYEQYF.

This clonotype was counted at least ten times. In nucleotides, the CDR3 is TGTGCCACCAGCAGAGAAAATTCCGGGACATTGAAGCAGTTCTTC. This codes for CATSRENSGTLKQFF. The V gene is TRBV15, the J gene TRBJ2-1, with D possibly TRBD1 on 6 matching bases. The CDR3 has 15 amino acids. Germline V CDR1 and CDR2: LNHNV, YYDKDF (reference sequence). Trimming stripped 0 bases from V and 11 bases from J, with 17 bases between.

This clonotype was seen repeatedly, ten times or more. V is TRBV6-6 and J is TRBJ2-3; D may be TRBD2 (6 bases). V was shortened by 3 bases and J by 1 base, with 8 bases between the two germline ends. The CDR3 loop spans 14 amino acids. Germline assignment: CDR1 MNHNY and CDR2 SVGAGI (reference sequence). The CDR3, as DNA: TGTGCCAGCAGTTATGCGGGACGCACAGATACGCAGTATTTT. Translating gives CASSYAGRTDTQYF.

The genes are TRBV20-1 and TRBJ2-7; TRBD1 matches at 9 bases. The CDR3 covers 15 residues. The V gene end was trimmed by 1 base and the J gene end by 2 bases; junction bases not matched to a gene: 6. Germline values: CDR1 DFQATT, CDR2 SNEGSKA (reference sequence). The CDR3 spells CSARGGQGRAYEQYF. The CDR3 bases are TGCAGTGCTAGAGGGGGACAGGGAAGGGCCTACGAGCAGTACTTC.

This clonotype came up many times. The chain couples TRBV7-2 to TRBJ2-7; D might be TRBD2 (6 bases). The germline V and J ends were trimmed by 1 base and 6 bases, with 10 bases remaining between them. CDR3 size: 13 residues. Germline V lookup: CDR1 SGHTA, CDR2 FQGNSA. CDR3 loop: CASSLGVGGEQYF. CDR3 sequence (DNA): TGTGCCAGCAGCTTAGGGGTCGGGGGCGAGCAGTACTTC.

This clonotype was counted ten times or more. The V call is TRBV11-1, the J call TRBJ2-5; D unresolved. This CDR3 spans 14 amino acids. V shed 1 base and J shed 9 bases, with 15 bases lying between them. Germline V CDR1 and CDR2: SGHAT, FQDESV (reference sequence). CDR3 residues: CASSLGNDLRAQYF. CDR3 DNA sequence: TGTGCCAGCAGCTTAGGCAACGACCTACGGGCCCAGTACTTC.

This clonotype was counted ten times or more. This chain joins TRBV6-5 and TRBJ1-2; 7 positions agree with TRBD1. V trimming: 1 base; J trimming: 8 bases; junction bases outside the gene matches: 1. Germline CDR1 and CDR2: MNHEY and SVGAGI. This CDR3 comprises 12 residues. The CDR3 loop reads CASSYLGGGYTF. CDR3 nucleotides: TGTGCCAGCAGTTACTTAGGGGGCGGCTACACCTTC.

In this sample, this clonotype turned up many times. The CDR3 region is CASSNAGTSELYEQYF. DNA for the CDR3: TGTGCCAGCAGTAATGCCGGGACTAGCGAGCTCTACGAGCAGTACTTC. The gene calls are TRBV12-3 or TRBV12-4 and TRBJ2-7, with 10 bases lining up with TRBD2. CDR3 length: 16 amino acids. J lost 3 bases, V lost 5 bases, and 10 bases had no gene match.

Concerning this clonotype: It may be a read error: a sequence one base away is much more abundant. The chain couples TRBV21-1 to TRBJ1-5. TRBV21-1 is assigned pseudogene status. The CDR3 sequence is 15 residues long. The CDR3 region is CASSKVPRTNQHQHF. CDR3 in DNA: TGTGCCAGCAGCAAAGTGCCCAGAACCAATCAGCACCAGCATTTT.

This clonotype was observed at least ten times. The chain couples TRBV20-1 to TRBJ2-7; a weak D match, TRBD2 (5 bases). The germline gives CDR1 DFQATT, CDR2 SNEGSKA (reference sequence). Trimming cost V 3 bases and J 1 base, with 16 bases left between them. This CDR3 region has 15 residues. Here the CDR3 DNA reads TGCAGTGCTAGGAGTACTAGGTGGCTATCCTACGAGCAGTACTTC. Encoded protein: CSARSTRWLSYEQYF.

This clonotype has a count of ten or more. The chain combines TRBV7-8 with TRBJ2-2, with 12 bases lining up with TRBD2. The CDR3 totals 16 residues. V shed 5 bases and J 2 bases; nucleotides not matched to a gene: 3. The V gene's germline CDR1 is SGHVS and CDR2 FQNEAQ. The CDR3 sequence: CASSKLAGGNTGELFF. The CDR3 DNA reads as TGTGCCAGCAGCAAACTAGCGGGAGGTAACACCGGGGAGCTGTTTTTT. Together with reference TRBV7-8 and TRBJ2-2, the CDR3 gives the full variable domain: GAGVSQSPRYKVAKRGQDVALRCDPISGHVSLFWYQQALGQGPEFLTYFQNEAQLDKSGLPSDRFFAERPEGSVSTLKIQRTQQEDSAVYLCASSKLAGGNTGELFFGEGSRLTVL.

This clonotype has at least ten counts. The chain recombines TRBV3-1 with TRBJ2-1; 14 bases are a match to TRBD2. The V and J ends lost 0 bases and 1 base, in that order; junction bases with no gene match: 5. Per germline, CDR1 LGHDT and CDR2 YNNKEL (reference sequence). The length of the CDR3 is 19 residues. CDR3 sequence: CASSQDPGTSGSSYNEQFF. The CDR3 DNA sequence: TGTGCCAGCAGCCAAGATCCCGGGACTAGCGGGAGTTCCTACAATGAGCAGTTCTTC.